The present T cell receptor beta chain was sequenced within a study of blood T cell repertoires in COVID-19. The CDR3 is 15 residues long. The V gene's germline CDR1 is LNHDA and CDR2 SQIVND (reference sequence). Trimming removed 4 bases from V and 8 bases from J; junction bases left unmatched: 8. Generated by immunoSEQ multiplex PCR, the TCRdb table keeps only in-frame clones and is missing some. The sample lists about 200,000 clones; more than 70% were seen once. The sample comprised peripheral blood. The chain has TRBV19 and TRBJ1-6, with 7 positions matching TRBD1. This clonotype was obtained from a man younger than 35 with active or convalescent COVID-19. The CDR3 bases are TGTGCCAGTAGTAACCCCGGGACAGAATATTCACCCCTCCACTTT. This gives the protein CASSNPGTEYSPLHF.